This TCR beta chain was retrieved from a study of blood T cell repertoires in COVID-19. Study-level background: Researchers got acute and convalescent COVID-19 samples from the United States, Italy and Spain.

Germline V CDR1 and CDR2: SEHNR, FQNEAQ (reference sequence). The CDR3 length is 16 residues. V shed 7 bases and J 5 bases; nucleotides not matched to a gene: 14. Authors' processing steps: How many nucleated cells were present was estimated from reference gene primer amplification. Here immunoSEQ multiplex PCR was the method, and the copy in TCRdb shows in-frame clones only, minus some. V and J calls and clone size follow that table, whereas D and trimming were derived from the DNA. The table has roughly 41,000 clones, over 80% seen once. The clonotype was recovered from an elderly woman with acute or convalescent COVID-19. The sequenced material came from peripheral blood. V gene TRBV7-9 combines with J gene TRBJ2-5; TRBD2 matches 9 bases. This CDR3 reads CASTPGTSRYSETQYF. The CDR3 nucleotides are TGTGCCAGCACCCCCGGGACTAGCAGGTATTCGGAGACCCAGTACTTC.